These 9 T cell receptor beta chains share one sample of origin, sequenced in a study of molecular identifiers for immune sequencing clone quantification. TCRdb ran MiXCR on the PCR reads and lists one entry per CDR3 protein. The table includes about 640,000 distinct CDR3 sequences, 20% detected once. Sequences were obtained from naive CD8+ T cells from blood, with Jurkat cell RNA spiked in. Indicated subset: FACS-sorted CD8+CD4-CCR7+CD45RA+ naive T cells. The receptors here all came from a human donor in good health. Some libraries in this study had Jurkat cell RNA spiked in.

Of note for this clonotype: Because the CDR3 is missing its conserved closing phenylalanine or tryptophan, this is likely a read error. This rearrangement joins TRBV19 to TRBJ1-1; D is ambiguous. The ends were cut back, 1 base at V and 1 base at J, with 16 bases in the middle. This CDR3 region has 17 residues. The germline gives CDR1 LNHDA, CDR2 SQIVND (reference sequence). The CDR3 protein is CASSIGGYPAKNTEAFL. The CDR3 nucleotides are TGTGCCAGTAGTATAGGAGGTTATCCGGCTAAGAACACTGAAGCTTTCCTT.

The CDR3: CASSQERSGTANYGYTF. CDR3 nucleotides: TGCGCCAGCAGCCAAGAACGTAGCGGGACAGCTAACTATGGCTACACCTTC. V is TRBV4-1 and J is TRBJ1-2; 7 bases are a match to TRBD1. The CDR3 sequence is 17 residues long. With V trimmed by 0 bases and J by 0 bases, 7 bases remained unmatched. CDR1 is MGHRA and CDR2 is YSYEKL in the germline V gene.

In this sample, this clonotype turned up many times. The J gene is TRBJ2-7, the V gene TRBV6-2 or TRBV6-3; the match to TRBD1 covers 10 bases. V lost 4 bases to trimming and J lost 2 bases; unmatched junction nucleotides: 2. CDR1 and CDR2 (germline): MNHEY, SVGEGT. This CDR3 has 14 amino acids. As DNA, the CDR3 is TGTGCCAGCAGTTGGGGACAGGGGACCTACGAGCAGTACTTC. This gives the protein CASSWGQGTYEQYF.

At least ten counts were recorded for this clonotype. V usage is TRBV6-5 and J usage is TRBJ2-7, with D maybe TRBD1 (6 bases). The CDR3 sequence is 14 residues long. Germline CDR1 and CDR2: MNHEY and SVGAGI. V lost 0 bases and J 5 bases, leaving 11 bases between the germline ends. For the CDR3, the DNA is TGTGCCAGCAGTTACTCTTCCAGGGGAGACGAGCAGTACTTC. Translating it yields CASSYSSRGDEQYF.

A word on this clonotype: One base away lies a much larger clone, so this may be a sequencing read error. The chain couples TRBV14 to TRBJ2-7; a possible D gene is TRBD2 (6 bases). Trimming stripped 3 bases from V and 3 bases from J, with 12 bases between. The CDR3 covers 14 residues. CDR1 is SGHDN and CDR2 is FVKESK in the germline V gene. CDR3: CASSHAMGGYEQYF. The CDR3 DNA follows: TGTGCCAGCAGCCACGCTATGGGGGGCTACGAGCAGTACTTC.

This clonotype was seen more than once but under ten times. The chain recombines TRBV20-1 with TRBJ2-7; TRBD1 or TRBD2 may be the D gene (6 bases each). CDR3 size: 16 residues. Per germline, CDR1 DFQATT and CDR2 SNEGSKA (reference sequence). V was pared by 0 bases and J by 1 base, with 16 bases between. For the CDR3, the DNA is TGCAGTGCTAGAGACCCTGTAGGGGGAGGATCCTACGAGCAGTACTTC. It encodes CSARDPVGGGSYEQYF.

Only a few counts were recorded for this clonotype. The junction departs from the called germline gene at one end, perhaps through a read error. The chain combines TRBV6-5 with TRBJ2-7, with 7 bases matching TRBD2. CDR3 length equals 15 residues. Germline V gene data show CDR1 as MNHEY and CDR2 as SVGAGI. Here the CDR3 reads CASSPLGLAAYKQYF. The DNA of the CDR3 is TGTGCCAGCAGTCCCCTTGGGCTAGCGGCCTACAAGCAGTACTTC.

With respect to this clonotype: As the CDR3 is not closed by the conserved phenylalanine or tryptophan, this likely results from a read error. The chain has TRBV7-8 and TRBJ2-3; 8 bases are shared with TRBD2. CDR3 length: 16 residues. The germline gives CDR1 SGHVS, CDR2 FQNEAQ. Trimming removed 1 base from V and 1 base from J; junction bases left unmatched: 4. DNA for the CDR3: TGTGCCAGCAGCTTAGATCCGCGGGGGGGCACAGATACGCAGTATCTT. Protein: CASSLDPRGGTDTQYL.

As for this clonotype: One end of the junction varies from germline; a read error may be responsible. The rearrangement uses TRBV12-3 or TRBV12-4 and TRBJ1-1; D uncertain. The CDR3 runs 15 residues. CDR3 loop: CASSPKERDNTEASF. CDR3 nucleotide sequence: TGTGCCAGCAGCCCCAAAGAGCGAGATAACACTGAAGCTTCCTTT.